Listed here are 4 T cell receptor beta chains from one sample, sequenced in a study. Tregs were sorted as CD4+CD25+CD127-/low cells. TCRdb used MiXCR to reprocess the 5' RACE reads, holding one entry per CDR3 protein. The data hold fewer than 55,000 distinct CDR3 sequences, with 22% observed a single time. Sequencing was done on a sample of Tregs sorted from a lymph node. The source is a female donor with breast cancer.

This chain connects TRBV9 to TRBJ1-2, with D unclear. From germline, CDR1 is SGDLS and CDR2 YYNGEE. This CDR3 comprises 13 residues. The V and J ends lost 4 bases and 7 bases respectively, with 14 bases between them. The CDR3 sequence: CASSPPNSGGYTF. The CDR3 nucleotides are TGTGCCAGCAGCCCCCCCAACTCAGGTGGCTACACCTTC. The entire variable domain, with the rest obtained from reference TRBV9 and TRBJ1-2, is as follows: DSGVTQTPKHLITATGQRVTLRCSPRSGDLSVYWYQQSLDQGLQFLIQYYNGEERAKGNILERFSAQQFPDLHSELNLSSLELGDSALYFCASSPPNSGGYTFGSGTRLTVV.

This clonotype has ten or more counts. V and J are TRBV5-1 and TRBJ2-1; the D is unclear. The V end was cut by 0 bases, the J end by 0 bases, with 10 bases between. This CDR3 comprises 16 residues. CDR1 is SGHRS, CDR2 YFSETQ, per germline. The CDR3 region has the DNA TGCGCCAGCAGCTTGGATCTTGCTAGCTCCTACAATGAGCAGTTCTTC. Its protein is CASSLDLASSYNEQFF.

A few counts support this clonotype. The genes are TRBV6-5 and TRBJ1-1; 8 bases are shared with TRBD1. The germline V gene has CDR1 MNHEY and CDR2 SVGAGI. The CDR3 is 13 residues long. J lost 10 bases, V lost 5 bases, and 9 bases had no gene match. The CDR3 loop reads CASSPGQGGVAFF. The CDR3 nucleotides are TGTGCCAGCAGTCCCGGACAGGGTGGAGTAGCTTTCTTT.

Notes on this clonotype: This sequence may be a read error, since a much larger clone differs from it by one base. The chain couples TRBV24-1 to TRBJ2-1; 10 positions match TRBD2. V was pared by 4 bases and J by 5 bases, with 7 bases of the junction left unmatched. The CDR3 runs 16 residues. In germline, CDR1 is KGHDR, CDR2 SFDVKD. The CDR3 DNA follows: TGTGCCACCAGTGACCGCGGACTAGCGGTTGACAATGAGCAGTTCTTC. Its protein is CATSDRGLAVDNEQFF.